This TCR beta chain was recorded in a study of CD8 T cells in ankylosing spondylitis. TCRdb independently ran MiXCR on the 5' RACE reads; one entry per CDR3 protein. The table records 450,000 or so distinct CDR3 sequences, 26% of them present only once. Trimming at V came to 3 bases and at J to 5 bases, leaving 6 bases not matched to a gene. The CDR3 covers 16 residues. The germline CDR1 and CDR2 sequences are SEHNR and FQNEAQ (reference sequence). With respect to this clonotype: Antigen: not known.

Study-level results: The clones that were linked to disease were reported to be significantly enriched in matched synovial fluid samples from ankylosing spondylitis patients. Reactive arthritis synovial fluid and blood were previously reported to contain some motif variants. It appeared that ankylosing spondylitis blood was characterized by a TCR beta motif of several highly homologous variants.

This chain connects TRBV7-9 to TRBJ1-4; 10 bases agree with TRBD1. Sequencing was done on a sample of blood, either unsorted or a sorted T cell fraction (not recorded which). The clonotype was recovered from a male donor with ankylosing spondylitis. CDR3 nucleotides: TGTGCCAGCAGCTTTCTCCGGGACAGGGGAAATGAAAAACTGTTTTTT. Amino acids: CASSFLRDRGNEKLFF.